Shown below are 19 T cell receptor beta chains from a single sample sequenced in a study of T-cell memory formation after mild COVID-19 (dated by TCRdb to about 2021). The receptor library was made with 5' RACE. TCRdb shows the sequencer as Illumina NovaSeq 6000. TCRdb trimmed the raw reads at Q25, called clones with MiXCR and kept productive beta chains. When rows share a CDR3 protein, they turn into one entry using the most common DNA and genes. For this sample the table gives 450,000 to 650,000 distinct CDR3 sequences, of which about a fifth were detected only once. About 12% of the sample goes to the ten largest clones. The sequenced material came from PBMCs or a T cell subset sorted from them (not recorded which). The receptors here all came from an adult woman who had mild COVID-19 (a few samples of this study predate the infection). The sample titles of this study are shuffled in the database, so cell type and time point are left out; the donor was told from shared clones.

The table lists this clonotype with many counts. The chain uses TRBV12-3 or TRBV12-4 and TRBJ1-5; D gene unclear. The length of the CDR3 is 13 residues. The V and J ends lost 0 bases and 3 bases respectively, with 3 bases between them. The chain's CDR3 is CASSLAINQPQHF. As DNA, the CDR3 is TGTGCCAGCAGTTTAGCTATCAATCAGCCCCAGCATTTT.

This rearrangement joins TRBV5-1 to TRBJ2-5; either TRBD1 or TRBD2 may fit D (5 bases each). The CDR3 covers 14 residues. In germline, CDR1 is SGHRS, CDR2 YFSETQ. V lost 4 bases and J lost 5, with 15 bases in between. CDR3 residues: CASSPTGPTETQYF. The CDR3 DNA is TGCGCCAGCAGCCCTACGGGACCCACGGAGACCCAGTACTTC.

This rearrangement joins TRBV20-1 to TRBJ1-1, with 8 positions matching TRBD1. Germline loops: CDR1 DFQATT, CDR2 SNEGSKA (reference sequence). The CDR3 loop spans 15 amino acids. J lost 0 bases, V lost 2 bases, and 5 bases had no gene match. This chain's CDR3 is CSARSGTGVNTEAFF. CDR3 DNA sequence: TGCAGTGCTAGATCTGGGACAGGAGTGAACACTGAAGCTTTCTTT.

CDR3 sequence (DNA): TGCAGTGCTAGAGGAACAGACAACACTGAAGCTTTCTTT. As protein: CSARGTDNTEAFF. The V call is TRBV20-1, the J call TRBJ1-1, with D unresolved. Germline CDR1 and CDR2: DFQATT and SNEGSKA (reference sequence). The CDR3 extends over 13 amino acids. The V and J ends lost 1 base and 2 bases respectively, with 8 bases between them.

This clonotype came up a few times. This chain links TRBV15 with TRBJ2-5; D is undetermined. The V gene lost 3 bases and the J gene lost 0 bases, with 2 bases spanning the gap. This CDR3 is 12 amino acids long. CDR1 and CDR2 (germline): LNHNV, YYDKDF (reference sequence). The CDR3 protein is CATSRYQETQYF. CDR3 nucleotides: TGTGCCACCAGCAGGTACCAAGAGACCCAGTACTTC.

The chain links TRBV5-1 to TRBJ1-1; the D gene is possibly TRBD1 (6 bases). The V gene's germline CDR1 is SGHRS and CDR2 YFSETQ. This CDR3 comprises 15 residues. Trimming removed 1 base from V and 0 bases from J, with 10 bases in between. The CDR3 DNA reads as TGCGCCAGCAGCTTGAGGGGGAGGGTGAACACTGAAGCTTTCTTT. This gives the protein CASSLRGRVNTEAFF.

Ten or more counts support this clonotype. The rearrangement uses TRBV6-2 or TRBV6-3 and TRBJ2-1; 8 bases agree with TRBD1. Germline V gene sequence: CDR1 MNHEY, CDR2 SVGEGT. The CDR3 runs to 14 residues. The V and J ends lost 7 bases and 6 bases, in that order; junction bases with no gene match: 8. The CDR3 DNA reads TGTGCCAGCATCCCAGGGGGCCTTTCCAATGAGCAGTTCTTC. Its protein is CASIPGGLSNEQFF.

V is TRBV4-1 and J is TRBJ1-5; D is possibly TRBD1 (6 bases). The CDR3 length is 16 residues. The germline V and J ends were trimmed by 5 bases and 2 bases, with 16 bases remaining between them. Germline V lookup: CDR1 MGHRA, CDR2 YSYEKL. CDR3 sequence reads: CASSVNRELGNQPQHF. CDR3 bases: TGCGCCAGCAGCGTAAACAGGGAGCTAGGCAATCAGCCCCAGCATTTT.

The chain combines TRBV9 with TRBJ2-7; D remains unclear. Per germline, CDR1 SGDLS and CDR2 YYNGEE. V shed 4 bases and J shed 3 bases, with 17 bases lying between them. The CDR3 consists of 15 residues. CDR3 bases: TGTGCCAGCAGCCCAGGCAAGGGTAGGGACTACGAGCAGTACTTC. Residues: CASSPGKGRDYEQYF. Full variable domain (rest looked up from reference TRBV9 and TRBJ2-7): DSGVTQTPKHLITATGQRVTLRCSPRSGDLSVYWYQQSLDQGLQFLIQYYNGEERAKGNILERFSAQQFPDLHSELNLSSLELGDSALYFCASSPGKGRDYEQYFGPGTRLTVT.

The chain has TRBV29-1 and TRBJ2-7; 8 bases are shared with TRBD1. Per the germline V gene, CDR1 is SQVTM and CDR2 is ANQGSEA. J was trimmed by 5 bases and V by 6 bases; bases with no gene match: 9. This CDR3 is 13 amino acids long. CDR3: CSVATGVLDEQYF. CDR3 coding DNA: TGCAGCGTGGCGACAGGGGTTCTAGACGAGCAGTACTTC.

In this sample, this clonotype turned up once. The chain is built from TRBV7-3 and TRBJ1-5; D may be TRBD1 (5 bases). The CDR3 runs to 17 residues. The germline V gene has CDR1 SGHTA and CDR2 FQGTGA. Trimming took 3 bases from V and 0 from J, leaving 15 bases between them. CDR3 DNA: TGTGCCAGCAGCTTCCCACCTGGGGGTTATAGCAATCAGCCCCAGCATTTT. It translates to CASSFPPGGYSNQPQHF. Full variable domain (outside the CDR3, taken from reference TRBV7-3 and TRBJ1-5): GAGVSQTPSNKVTEKGKYVELRCDPISGHTALYWYRQSLGQGPEFLIYFQGTGAADDSGLPNDRFFAVRPEGSVSTLKIQRTERGDSAVYLCASSFPPGGYSNQPQHFGDGTRLSIL.

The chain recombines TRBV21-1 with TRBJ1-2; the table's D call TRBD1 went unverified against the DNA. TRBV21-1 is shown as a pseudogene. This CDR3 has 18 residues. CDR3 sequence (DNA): TGTGCCAGCAGCAAAGCCGTTCCCGTGTTGGCAGGGGACTATGGCTACACCTTC. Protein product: CASSKAVPVLAGDYGYTF.

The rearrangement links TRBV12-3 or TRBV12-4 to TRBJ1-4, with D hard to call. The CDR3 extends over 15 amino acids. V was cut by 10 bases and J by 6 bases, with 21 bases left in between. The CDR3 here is CAIGLTALGDEKLFF. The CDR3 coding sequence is TGTGCCATCGGACTGACGGCCCTCGGGGATGAAAAACTGTTTTTT.

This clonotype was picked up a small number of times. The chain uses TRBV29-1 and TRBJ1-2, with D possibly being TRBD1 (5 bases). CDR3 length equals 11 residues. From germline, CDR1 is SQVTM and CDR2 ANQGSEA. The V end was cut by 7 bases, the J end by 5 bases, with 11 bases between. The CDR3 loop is CSARGEYGYTF. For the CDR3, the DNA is TGCAGCGCCCGGGGGGAATATGGCTACACCTTC.

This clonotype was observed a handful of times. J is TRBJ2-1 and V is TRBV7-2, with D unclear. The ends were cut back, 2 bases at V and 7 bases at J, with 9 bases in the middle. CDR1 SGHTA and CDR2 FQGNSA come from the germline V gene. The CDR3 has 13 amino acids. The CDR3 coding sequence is TGTGCCAGCAGCTTAAAACTCAGTAATGAGCAGTTCTTC. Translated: CASSLKLSNEQFF.

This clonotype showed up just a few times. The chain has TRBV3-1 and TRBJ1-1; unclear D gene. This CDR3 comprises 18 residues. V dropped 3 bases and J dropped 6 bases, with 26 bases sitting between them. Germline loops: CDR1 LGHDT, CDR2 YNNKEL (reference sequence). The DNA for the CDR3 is TGTGCCAGCAGCCATCTCGCGGGCCCCCTCAAGATTAAGGCTGAAGCTTTCTTT. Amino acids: CASSHLAGPLKIKAEAFF.

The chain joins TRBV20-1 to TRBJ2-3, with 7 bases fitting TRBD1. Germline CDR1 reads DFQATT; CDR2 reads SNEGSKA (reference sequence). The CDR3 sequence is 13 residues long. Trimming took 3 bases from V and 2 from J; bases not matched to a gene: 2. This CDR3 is CSARTGTTDTQYF. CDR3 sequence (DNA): TGCAGTGCTAGGACAGGGACCACAGATACGCAGTATTTT.

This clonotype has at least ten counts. The DNA for the CDR3 is TGCGCCAGCAGCCAAGACCGTTTCGGACAGGGGACCCAAGAGACCCAGTACTTC. The encoded protein is CASSQDRFGQGTQETQYF. The chain employs TRBV4-1 and TRBJ2-5; TRBD1 matches 9 bases. Germline lookup yields CDR1 MGHRA and CDR2 YSYEKL. This CDR3 contains 18 residues. Germline trimming cut 0 bases from V and 1 base from J; bases unmatched to any gene: 9.

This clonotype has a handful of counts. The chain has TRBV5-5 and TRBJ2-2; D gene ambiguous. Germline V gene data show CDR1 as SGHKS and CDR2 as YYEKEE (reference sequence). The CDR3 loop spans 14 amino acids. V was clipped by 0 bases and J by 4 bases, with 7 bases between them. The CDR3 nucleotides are TGTGCCAGCAGCTTGGAGGTGGGCACCGGGGAGCTGTTTTTT. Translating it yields CASSLEVGTGELFF.